This T cell receptor beta chain was identified in a study of T cell repertoires in cytomegalovirus infection (dated by TCRdb to between 2017 and 2020). For the wider study: Donor HLA type was relevant to the analysis, as public TCR beta signatures indicated carriage of CMV infection together with the matching HLA type.

The CDR3 spans 13 residues, from the cysteine through the phenylalanine. Just CDR3 DNA is preserved here, 39 bases in frame from base 1. The V end loses 4 bases and the J end loses 8 bases, and a stretch of 14 bases separates them. Sequencing was carried out with an Illumina HiSeq 1500. TCRdb cleaned the public reads at Q25 with fastp, built clones with MiXCR and kept in-frame beta chains. Rows are unified per CDR3 protein, each entry keeping the most common DNA and genes. The sample contains 450,000 to 550,000 distinct CDR3 sequences, 16% of them found a single time. The ten largest clones capture roughly a quarter of the sample. Concerning this clonotype: It has no known antigen specificity. Per-base qualities were not stored, and no clone one base away is much larger.

General study outcomes and caveats: The ex vivo response was dominated by HLA-C-restricted CMV-specific TCR beta clonotypes, which also provided the single most frequent clonotype in two of eight donors. In both this cohort and an independent cohort of 352 donors, the cumulative frequency of public TCR beta family members distinguished carriers of CMV infection plus the relevant HLA type.

What was sequenced was CD8+ T cells from PBMCs. The sequence is built from TRBV12-3 or TRBV12-4 and TRBJ1-2; possibly the D gene is TRBD1, per 6 matching bases. This TCR was sampled from a human donor in good health (CMV status not recorded). Some clones in this sample may be carry-over from other donors' samples. The DNA sequence is given as TGTGCCAGCAGTTCCTCCGTTACAGGGGGCTACACCTTC. It encodes CASSSSVTGGYTF.